This TCR beta chain was captured in a study of blood T cell repertoires in COVID-19. Study processing details: Nucleated cell number was recorded as an estimate derived from reference gene primer amplification. Sequencing was performed with immunoSEQ multiplex PCR; in TCRdb, only in-frame clones are kept and a portion is missing. That table is the source of V, J and clone size, and D and trimming were worked out from the DNA. The profile covers over 90,000 clones, with almost 80% appearing a single time and approximately 9.8% taken by the ten largest. The length of the CDR3 is 13 residues. V gave up 5 bases and J gave up 8 bases, with 15 bases separating them. Germline lookup yields CDR1 LGHDT and CDR2 YNNKEL (reference sequence).

The chain links TRBV3-1 (or the pseudogene TRBV3-2) to TRBJ1-2, with D tentatively TRBD1 (5 bases). The specimen sequenced was peripheral blood. This clonotype was obtained from a man aged 60 to 75 with active or convalescent COVID-19. CDR3 sequence: CASSGTILQGYTF. For the CDR3, the DNA is TGTGCCAGCAGCGGGACTATACTGCAAGGCTACACCTTC.